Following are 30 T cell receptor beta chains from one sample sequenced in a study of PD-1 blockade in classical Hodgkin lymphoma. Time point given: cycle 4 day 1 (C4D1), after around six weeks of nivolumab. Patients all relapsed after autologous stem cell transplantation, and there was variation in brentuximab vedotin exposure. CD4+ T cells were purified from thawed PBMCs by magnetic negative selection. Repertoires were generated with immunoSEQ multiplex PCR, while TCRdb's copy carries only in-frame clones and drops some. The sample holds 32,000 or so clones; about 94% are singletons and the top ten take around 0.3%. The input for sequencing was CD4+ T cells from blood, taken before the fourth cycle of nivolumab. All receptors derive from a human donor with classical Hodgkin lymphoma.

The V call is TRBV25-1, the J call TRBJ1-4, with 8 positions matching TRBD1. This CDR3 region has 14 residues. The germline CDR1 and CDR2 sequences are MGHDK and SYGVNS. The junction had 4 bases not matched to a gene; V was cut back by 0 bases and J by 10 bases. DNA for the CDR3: TGTGCCAGCAGTGAATACGGGACAGGCGTAAAACTGTTTTTT. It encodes CASSEYGTGVKLFF.

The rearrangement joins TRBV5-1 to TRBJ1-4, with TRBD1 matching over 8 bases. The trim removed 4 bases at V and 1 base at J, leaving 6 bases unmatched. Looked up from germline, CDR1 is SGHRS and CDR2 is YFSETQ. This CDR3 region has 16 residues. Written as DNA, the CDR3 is TGCGCCAGCAGCCCCGGGACAGGCTTAACTAATGAAAAACTGTTTTTT. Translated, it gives CASSPGTGLTNEKLFF.

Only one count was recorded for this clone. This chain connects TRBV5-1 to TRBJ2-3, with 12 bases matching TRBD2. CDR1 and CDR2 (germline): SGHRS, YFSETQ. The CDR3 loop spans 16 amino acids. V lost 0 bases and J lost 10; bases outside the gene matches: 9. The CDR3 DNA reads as TGCGCCAGCAGCTTGGGCCTAGCGGGAGGGCTAGGGGCGCAGTATTTT. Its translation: CASSLGLAGGLGAQYF.

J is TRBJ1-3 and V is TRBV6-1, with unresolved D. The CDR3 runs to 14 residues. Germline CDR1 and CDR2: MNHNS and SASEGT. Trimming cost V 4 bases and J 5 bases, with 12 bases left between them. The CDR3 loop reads CASSGTNTRNTIYF. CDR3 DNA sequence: TGTGCCAGCAGTGGAACGAACACAAGAAACACCATATATTTT.

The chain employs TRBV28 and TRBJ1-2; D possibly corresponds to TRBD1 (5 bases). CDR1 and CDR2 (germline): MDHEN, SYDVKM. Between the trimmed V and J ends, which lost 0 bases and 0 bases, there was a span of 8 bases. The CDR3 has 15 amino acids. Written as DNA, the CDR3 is TGTGCCAGCAGTTTATGGGGGGATACTAACTATGGCTACACCTTC. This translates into CASSLWGDTNYGYTF.

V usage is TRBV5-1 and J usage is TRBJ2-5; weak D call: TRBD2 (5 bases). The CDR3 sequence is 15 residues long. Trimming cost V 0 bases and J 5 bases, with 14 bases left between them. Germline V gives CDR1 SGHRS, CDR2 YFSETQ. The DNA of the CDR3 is TGCGCCAGCAGCTTGGACGTAGCGCCGGGGGAGACCCAGTACTTC. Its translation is CASSLDVAPGETQYF. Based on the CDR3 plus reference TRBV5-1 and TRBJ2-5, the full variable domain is KAGVTQTPRYLIKTRGQQVTLSCSPISGHRSVSWYQQTPGQGLQFLFEYFSETQRNKGNFPGRFSGRQFSNSRSEMNVSTLELGDSALYLCASSLDVAPGETQYFGPGTRLLVL.

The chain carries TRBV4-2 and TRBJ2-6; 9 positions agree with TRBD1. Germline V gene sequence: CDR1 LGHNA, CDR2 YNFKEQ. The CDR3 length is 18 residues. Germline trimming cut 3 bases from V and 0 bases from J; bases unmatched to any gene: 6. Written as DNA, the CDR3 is TGTGCCAGCAGCCAGGCTGGACAGGGGAACTCTGGGGCCAACGTCCTGACTTTC. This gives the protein CASSQAGQGNSGANVLTF.

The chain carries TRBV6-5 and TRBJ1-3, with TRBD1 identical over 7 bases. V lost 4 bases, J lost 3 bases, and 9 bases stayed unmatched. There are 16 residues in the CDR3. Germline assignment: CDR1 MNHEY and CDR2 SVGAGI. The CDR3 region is CASSSWDRRFGNTIYF. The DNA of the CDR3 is TGTGCCAGCAGTTCCTGGGACAGAAGATTTGGAAACACCATATATTTT.

Here the CDR3 DNA reads TGTGCCAGCAGTTTATGGGACAGCGGGATTAAAGAGACCCAGTACTTC. Translated: CASSLWDSGIKETQYF. The chain couples TRBV28 to TRBJ2-5; possible D gene TRBD2, 7 bases. CDR3 size: 16 residues. CDR1 is MDHEN and CDR2 is SYDVKM in the germline V gene. V was clipped by 0 bases and J by 3 bases, with 14 bases between them.

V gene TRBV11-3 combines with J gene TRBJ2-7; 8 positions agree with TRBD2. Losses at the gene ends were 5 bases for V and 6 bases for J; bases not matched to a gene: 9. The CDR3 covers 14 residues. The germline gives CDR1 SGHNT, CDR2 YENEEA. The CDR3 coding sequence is TGTGCCAGCAGCGAGACCGGGACTAGGTCCGAGCAGTACTTC. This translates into CASSETGTRSEQYF.

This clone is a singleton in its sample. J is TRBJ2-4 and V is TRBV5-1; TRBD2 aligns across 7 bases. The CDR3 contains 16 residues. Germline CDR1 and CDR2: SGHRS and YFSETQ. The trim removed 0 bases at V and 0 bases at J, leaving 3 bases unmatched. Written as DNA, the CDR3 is TGCGCCAGCAGCTTGGAAATAGCGGGAGCCAAAAACATTCAGTACTTC. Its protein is CASSLEIAGAKNIQYF. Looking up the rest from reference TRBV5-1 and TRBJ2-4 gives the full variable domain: KAGVTQTPRYLIKTRGQQVTLSCSPISGHRSVSWYQQTPGQGLQFLFEYFSETQRNKGNFPGRFSGRQFSNSRSEMNVSTLELGDSALYLCASSLEIAGAKNIQYFGAGTRLSVL.

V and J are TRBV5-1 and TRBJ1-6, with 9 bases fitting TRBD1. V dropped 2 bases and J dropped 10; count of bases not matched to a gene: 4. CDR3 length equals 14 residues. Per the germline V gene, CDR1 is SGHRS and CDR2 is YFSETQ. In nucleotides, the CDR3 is TGCGCCAGCAGCTTTGGGACAGGGAACTCACCCCTCCACTTT. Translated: CASSFGTGNSPLHF.

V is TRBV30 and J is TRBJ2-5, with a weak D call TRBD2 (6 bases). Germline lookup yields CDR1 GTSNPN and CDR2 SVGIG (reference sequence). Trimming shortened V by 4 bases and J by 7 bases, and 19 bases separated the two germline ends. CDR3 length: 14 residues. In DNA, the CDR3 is TGTGCCTGGATCGGCCGGGGGTGGGTAGGGACCCAGTACTTC. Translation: CAWIGRGWVGTQYF.

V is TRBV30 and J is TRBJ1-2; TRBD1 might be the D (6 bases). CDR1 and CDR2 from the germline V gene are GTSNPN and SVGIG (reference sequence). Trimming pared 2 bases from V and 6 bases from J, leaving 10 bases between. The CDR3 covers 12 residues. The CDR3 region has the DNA TGTGCCTGGAGTAGGGGGGGAGATGGCTACACCTTC. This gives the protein CAWSRGGDGYTF.

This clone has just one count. CDR3 DNA: TGTGCCAGCAGCTTAGACGGACAGGACTACAATGAGCAGTTCTTC. Protein sequence: CASSLDGQDYNEQFF. V and J are TRBV7-9 and TRBJ2-1, with 7 bases identical to TRBD1. This CDR3 spans 15 amino acids. Germline lookup yields CDR1 SEHNR and CDR2 FQNEAQ (reference sequence). The trim removed 1 base at V and 3 bases at J, leaving 3 bases unmatched.

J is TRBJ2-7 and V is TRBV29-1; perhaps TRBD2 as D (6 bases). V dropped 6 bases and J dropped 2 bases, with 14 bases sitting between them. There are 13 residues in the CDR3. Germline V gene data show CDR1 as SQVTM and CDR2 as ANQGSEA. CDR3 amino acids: CSVFGGDPYEQYF. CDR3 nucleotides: TGCAGCGTATTCGGGGGAGATCCCTACGAGCAGTACTTC.

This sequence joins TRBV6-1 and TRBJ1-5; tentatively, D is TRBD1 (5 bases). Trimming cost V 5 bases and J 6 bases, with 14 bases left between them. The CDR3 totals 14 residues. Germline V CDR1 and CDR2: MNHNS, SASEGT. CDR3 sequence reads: CASSLETEPQPQHF. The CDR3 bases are TGTGCCAGCAGTTTGGAGACAGAACCTCAGCCCCAGCATTTT.

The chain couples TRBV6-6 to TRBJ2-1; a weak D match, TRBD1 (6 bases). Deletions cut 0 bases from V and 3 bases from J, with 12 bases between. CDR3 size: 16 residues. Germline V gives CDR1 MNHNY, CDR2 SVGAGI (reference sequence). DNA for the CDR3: TGTGCCAGCAGTTACTCGAGCCAGGGGATCTACAATGAGCAGTTCTTC. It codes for CASSYSSQGIYNEQFF.

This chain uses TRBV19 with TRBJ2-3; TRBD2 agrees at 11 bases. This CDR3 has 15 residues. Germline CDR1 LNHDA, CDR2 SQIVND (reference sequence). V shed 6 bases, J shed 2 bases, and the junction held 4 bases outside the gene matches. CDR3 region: CASRKTSGVTDTQYF. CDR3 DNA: TGTGCCAGTAGGAAGACTAGCGGGGTCACAGATACGCAGTATTTT.

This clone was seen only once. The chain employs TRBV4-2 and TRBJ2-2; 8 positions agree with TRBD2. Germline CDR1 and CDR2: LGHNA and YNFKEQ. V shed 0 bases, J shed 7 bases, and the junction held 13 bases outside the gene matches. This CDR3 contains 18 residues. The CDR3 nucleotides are TGTGCCAGCAGCCAAGAATCGCACCGGGGGGGCGGAAGCGGGGAGCTGTTTTTT. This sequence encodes CASSQESHRGGGSGELFF.

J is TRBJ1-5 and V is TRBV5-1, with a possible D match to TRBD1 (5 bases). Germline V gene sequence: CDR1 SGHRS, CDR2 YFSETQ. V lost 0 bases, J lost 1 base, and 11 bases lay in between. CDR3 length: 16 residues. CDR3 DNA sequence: TGCGCCAGCAGCTTGGGTGACAGAGCGAGCAATCAGCCCCAGCATTTT. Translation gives CASSLGDRASNQPQHF.

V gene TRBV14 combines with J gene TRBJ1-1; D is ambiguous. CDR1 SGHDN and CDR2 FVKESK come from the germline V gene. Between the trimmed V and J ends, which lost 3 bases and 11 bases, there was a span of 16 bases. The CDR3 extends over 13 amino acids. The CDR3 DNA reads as TGTGCCAGCAGCCAGGACCTCCTAGGGAAGGCTTTCTTT. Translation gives CASSQDLLGKAFF.

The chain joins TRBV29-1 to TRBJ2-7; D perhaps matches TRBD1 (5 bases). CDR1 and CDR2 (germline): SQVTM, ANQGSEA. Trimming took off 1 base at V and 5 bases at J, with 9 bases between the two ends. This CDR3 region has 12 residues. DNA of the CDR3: TGCAGCGTTGAAGTAGTAGGGGACGAGCAGTACTTC. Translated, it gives CSVEVVGDEQYF.

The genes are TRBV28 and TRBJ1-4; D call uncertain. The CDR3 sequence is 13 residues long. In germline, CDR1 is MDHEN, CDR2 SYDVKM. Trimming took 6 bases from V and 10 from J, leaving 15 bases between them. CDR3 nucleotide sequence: TGTGCCAGCAGCTCCCAGGAGGGCAGAAAACTGTTTTTT. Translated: CASSSQEGRKLFF.

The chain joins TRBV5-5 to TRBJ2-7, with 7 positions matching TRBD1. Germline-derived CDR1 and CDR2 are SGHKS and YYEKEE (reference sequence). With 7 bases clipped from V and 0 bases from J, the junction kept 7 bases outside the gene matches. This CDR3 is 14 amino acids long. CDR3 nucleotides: TGTGCCAGCGAGTCCCGGGACAGCTCCTACGAGCAGTACTTC. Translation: CASESRDSSYEQYF.

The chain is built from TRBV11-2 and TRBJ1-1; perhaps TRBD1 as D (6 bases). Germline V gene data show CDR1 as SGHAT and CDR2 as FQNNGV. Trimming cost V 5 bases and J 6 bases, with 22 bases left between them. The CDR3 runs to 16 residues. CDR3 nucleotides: TGTGCCAGCAGCGTGGGGGACACCCGGGTGGGGCCTGAAGCTTTCTTT. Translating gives CASSVGDTRVGPEAFF.

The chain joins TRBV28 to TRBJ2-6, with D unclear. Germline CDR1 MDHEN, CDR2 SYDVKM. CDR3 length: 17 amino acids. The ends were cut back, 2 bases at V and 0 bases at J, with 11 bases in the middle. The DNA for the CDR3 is TGTGCCAGCAGTTTACGGGCAGGAAGCTCTGGGGCCAACGTCCTGACTTTC. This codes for CASSLRAGSSGANVLTF.

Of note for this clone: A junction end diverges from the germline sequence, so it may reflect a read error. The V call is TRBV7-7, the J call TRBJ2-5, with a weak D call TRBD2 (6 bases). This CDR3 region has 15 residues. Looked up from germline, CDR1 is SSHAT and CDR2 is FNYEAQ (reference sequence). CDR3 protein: CASSSAVGAGETQYF. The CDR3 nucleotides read TGTGCTAGCAGCTCCGCAGTCGGGGCGGGGGAGACCCAGTACTTC.

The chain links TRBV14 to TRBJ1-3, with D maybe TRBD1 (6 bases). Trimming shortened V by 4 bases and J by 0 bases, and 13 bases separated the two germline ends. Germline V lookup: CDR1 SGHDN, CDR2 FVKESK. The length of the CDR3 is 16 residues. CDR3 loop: CASSPRTAVSGNTIYF. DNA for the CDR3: TGTGCCAGCAGCCCCCGGACAGCCGTCTCTGGAAACACCATATATTTT. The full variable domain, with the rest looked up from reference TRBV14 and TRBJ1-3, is EAGVTQFPSHSVIEKGQTVTLRCDPISGHDNLYWYRRVMGKEIKFLLHFVKESKQDESGMPNNRFLAERTGGTYSTLKVQPAELEDSGVYFCASSPRTAVSGNTIYFGEGSWLTVV.

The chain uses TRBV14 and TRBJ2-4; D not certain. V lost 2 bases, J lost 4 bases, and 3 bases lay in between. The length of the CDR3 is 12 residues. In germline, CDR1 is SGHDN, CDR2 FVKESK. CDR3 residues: CASSQSKNIQYF. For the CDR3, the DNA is TGTGCCAGCAGCCAAAGTAAAAACATTCAGTACTTC.